Each of the 21 T cell receptor beta chains below was sequenced from the same sample in a study of blood T cell repertoires in COVID-19. TCRdb keeps only in-frame clones here, not all; method: immunoSEQ multiplex PCR. The sample records approximately 140,000 clones, roughly 79% being singletons. The sequencing input was peripheral blood. All receptors derive from a human donor with acute or convalescent COVID-19. The donor label of this sample is uncertain.

The J gene is TRBJ2-2, the V gene TRBV24-1, with 8 positions matching TRBD1. V lost 4 bases and J lost 4; bases outside the gene matches: 7. The CDR3 is made up of 16 amino acids. Germline V gene lookup returns CDR1 KGHDR and CDR2 SFDVKD. For the CDR3, the DNA is TGTGCCACCAGTGAGCCAGGGGGCGCCGGCACCGGGGAGCTGTTTTTT. It encodes CATSEPGGAGTGELFF.

The CDR3 reads CASSPDREIPDTQYF. CDR3 sequence (DNA): TGCGCCAGCAGCCCAGACAGGGAGATTCCAGATACGCAGTATTTT. The chain is built from TRBV5-1 and TRBJ2-3; 7 positions match TRBD1. Germline trimming cut 4 bases from V and 4 bases from J; bases unmatched to any gene: 9. The CDR3 is made up of 15 amino acids. The germline gives CDR1 SGHRS, CDR2 YFSETQ.

This clone turned up a few times. The chain links TRBV30 to TRBJ2-5, with 9 bases matching TRBD2. The germline gives CDR1 GTSNPN, CDR2 SVGIG (reference sequence). The length of the CDR3 is 16 residues. After removal of 0 bases from V and 2 bases from J, the junction contained 7 bases not matched to a gene. CDR3 sequence reads: CAWSVVGTSSQETQYF. Written as DNA, the CDR3 is TGTGCCTGGAGTGTAGTTGGGACTAGCTCACAAGAGACCCAGTACTTC.

V and J are TRBV10-2 and TRBJ1-6, with 7 bases matching TRBD1. The CDR3 is 17 amino acids. Losses at the gene ends were 2 bases for V and 7 bases for J; bases not matched to a gene: 11. Germline V gene sequence: CDR1 WSHSY, CDR2 SAAADI. The CDR3 DNA is TGCGCCAGCAGTGAGAGGGTTCGAACAGGGGTGAATTCACCCCTCCACTTT. As protein: CASSERVRTGVNSPLHF.

The rearrangement joins TRBV11-2 to TRBJ1-3, with unresolved D. The CDR3 has 16 amino acids. The germline gives CDR1 SGHAT, CDR2 FQNNGV. Trimming left V 0 bases short and J 4 bases short, with 13 bases between. The chain's CDR3 is CASSLDGSLGGNTIYF. CDR3 DNA: TGTGCCAGCAGCTTAGATGGGTCCCTCGGGGGAAACACCATATATTTT.

This clone turned up a few times. V and J are TRBV30 and TRBJ2-2, with a tentative D call TRBD2 (7 bases). This CDR3 comprises 15 residues. Trimming pared 0 bases from V and 3 bases from J, leaving 11 bases between. From germline, CDR1 is GTSNPN and CDR2 SVGIG (reference sequence). The CDR3 spells CAWSVGGLDTGELFF. The CDR3 DNA reads TGTGCCTGGAGTGTCGGGGGGCTAGACACCGGGGAGCTGTTTTTT.

This clone was recorded once. The genes are TRBV5-1 and TRBJ1-1, with TRBD1 as a possible D gene (5 bases). Germline CDR1 reads SGHRS; CDR2 reads YFSETQ. This CDR3 has 12 residues. V was shortened by 6 bases and J by 8 bases, with 14 bases between the two germline ends. The CDR3 DNA is TGCGCCAGCAACTTTGACAGTTCCGAAGCTTTCTTT. Encoded protein: CASNFDSSEAFF.

CDR3 loop: CASSPLGGGDQPQHF. DNA for the CDR3: TGTGCCAGCTCACCCCTGGGGGGGGGCGATCAGCCCCAGCATTTT. The chain links TRBV18 to TRBJ1-5; D might be TRBD1 (6 bases). There are 15 residues in the CDR3. The V and J ends lost 3 bases and 5 bases respectively, with 14 bases between them. Per the germline V gene, CDR1 is KGHSH and CDR2 is LQKENI.

The gene calls are TRBV10-1 and TRBJ1-2, with TRBD1 as a possible D gene (5 bases). The length of the CDR3 is 17 residues. Germline V gives CDR1 WNHNN, CDR2 SYGVQD (reference sequence). V was clipped by 7 bases and J by 1 base, with 22 bases between them. Here the CDR3 reads CASIYLEGVPFNYGYTF. The CDR3 DNA sequence: TGCGCCAGCATCTATCTGGAAGGGGTCCCCTTTAACTATGGCTACACCTTC.

The V call is TRBV2, the J call TRBJ1-3, with a possible D match to TRBD1 (6 bases). This CDR3 contains 14 residues. The V gene's germline CDR1 is SNHLY and CDR2 FYNNEI. Trimming left V 6 bases short and J 4 bases short, with 13 bases between. Here the CDR3 DNA reads TGTGCCAGCAGCCGGGGGGGCGCCGGAAACACCATATATTTT. Amino acids: CASSRGGAGNTIYF. The whole variable domain, remainder taken from reference TRBV2 and TRBJ1-3, is EPEVTQTPSHQVTQMGQEVILRCVPISNHLYFYWYRQILGQKVEFLVSFYNNEISEKSEIFDDQFSVERPDGSNFTLKIRSTKLEDSAMYFCASSRGGAGNTIYFGEGSWLTVV.

V gene TRBV6-5 combines with J gene TRBJ1-1; a possible D gene is TRBD1 (5 bases). CDR1 is MNHEY, CDR2 SVGAGI, per germline. This CDR3 has 15 residues. The ends were cut back, 2 bases at V and 4 bases at J, with 14 bases in the middle. CDR3 nucleotides: TGTGCCAGCAGTTACCGGCAGGGCGGGGGCACTGAAGCTTTCTTT. As protein: CASSYRQGGGTEAFF.

DNA for the CDR3: TGTGCCAGTAGTGTGGGACAGGGTTATCCATCCTACGAGCAGTACGTC. Residues: CASSVGQGYPSYEQYV. The J gene is TRBJ2-7, the V gene TRBV19; 9 bases line up with TRBD1. The CDR3 spans 16 residues. Losses at the gene ends were 5 bases for V and 1 base for J; bases not matched to a gene: 9. Germline CDR1 is LNHDA and CDR2 is SQIVND (reference sequence).

The chain couples TRBV10-2 to TRBJ1-2; 8 positions match TRBD1. Trimming at V came to 10 bases and at J to 8 bases, leaving 9 bases not matched to a gene. Germline CDR1 is WSHSY and CDR2 is SAAADI. The CDR3 contains 12 residues. The CDR3, as DNA: TGCGCCACTGGACAGGGACTTATGGGCTACACCTTC. Translated: CATGQGLMGYTF.

CDR3 nucleotides: TGTGCCACCAGTGCCAGAGCAGGGCGGTTAGTGGATACGCAGTATTTT. It is translated as CATSARAGRLVDTQYF. The chain recombines TRBV24-1 with TRBJ2-3; tentative D call: TRBD1 (5 bases). Trimming left V 5 bases short and J 6 bases short, with 20 bases between. The CDR3 extends over 16 amino acids. Looked up from germline, CDR1 is KGHDR and CDR2 is SFDVKD.

The chain uses TRBV4-2 and TRBJ1-1, with a weak D call TRBD1 (5 bases). V shed 1 base and J shed 3 bases, with 12 bases lying between them. CDR3 size: 15 residues. Germline values: CDR1 LGHNA, CDR2 YNFKEQ. Written as DNA, the CDR3 is TGTGCCAGCAGCCAAGGGCCCGGGGGTTACACTGAAGCTTTCTTT. This translates into CASSQGPGGYTEAFF.

The gene calls are TRBV6-6 and TRBJ1-2; TRBD1 matches at 7 bases. Germline CDR1 is MNHNY and CDR2 is SVGAGI (reference sequence). The CDR3 is 16 amino acids. With 7 bases clipped from V and 8 bases from J, the junction kept 19 bases outside the gene matches. The CDR3, as DNA: TGTGCCAGCACCCAAGACAGGGACGGCCCGCCTGAGGGCTACACCTTC. Amino acids: CASTQDRDGPPEGYTF.

V is TRBV5-4 and J is TRBJ2-1; 12 nucleotides align to TRBD2. Per the germline V gene, CDR1 is SGHNT and CDR2 is YYREEE (reference sequence). The length of the CDR3 is 15 residues. Trimming removed 2 bases from V and 10 bases from J; junction bases left unmatched: 7. For the CDR3, the DNA is TGTGCCAGCAGCTTTAGACTAGCGGGGGTTGAGGAGCAGTTCTTC. Translated: CASSFRLAGVEEQFF. The full variable domain, in which reference TRBV5-4 and TRBJ2-1 provide the parts outside the CDR3, is ETGVTQSPTHLIKTRGQQVTLRCSSQSGHNTVSWYQQALGQGPQFIFQYYREEENGRGNFPPRFSGLQFPNYSSELNVNALELDDSALYLCASSFRLAGVEEQFFGPGTRLTVL.

This clone was detected only a few times. This rearrangement joins TRBV3-1 (or the pseudogene TRBV3-2) to TRBJ2-1; the match to TRBD2 covers 8 bases. Per germline, CDR1 LGHDT and CDR2 YNNKEL (reference sequence). The trim removed 5 bases at V and 6 bases at J, leaving 3 bases unmatched. This CDR3 comprises 13 residues. The CDR3 DNA follows: TGTGCCAGCAGCGACGGGGGGGCCAATGAGCAGTTCTTC. Its translation: CASSDGGANEQFF.

This rearrangement joins TRBV7-9 to TRBJ1-4; D not certain. The ends were cut back, 1 base at V and 3 bases at J, with 9 bases in the middle. CDR3 length equals 15 residues. Germline CDR1 is SEHNR and CDR2 is FQNEAQ (reference sequence). The CDR3 region is CASSLGLISNEKLFF. As DNA, the CDR3 is TGTGCCAGCAGCTTAGGACTTATCTCTAATGAAAAACTGTTTTTT. Full variable domain (outside the CDR3, taken from reference TRBV7-9 and TRBJ1-4): DTGVSQNPRHKITKRGQNVTFRCDPISEHNRLYWYRQTLGQGPEFLTYFQNEAQLEKSRLLSDRFSAERPKGSFSTLEIQRTEQGDSAMYLCASSLGLISNEKLFFGSGTQLSVL.

The V call is TRBV7-2, the J call TRBJ1-1, with 8 bases identical to TRBD1. Trimming removed 1 base from V and 4 bases from J; junction bases left unmatched: 2. The germline V gene has CDR1 SGHTA and CDR2 FQGNSA. The CDR3 has 14 amino acids. In DNA form, the CDR3 reads TGTGCCAGCAGCTTAGATACAGGGGGCACTGAAGCTTTCTTT. This codes for CASSLDTGGTEAFF.

The genes are TRBV24-1 and TRBJ2-5; 11 positions match TRBD1. CDR1 is KGHDR, CDR2 SFDVKD, per germline. The CDR3 extends over 14 amino acids. The V segment lost 3 bases and the J segment 7 bases; nucleotides outside the gene matches: 3. The CDR3 here is CATSDRGQGGTQYF. Here the CDR3 DNA reads TGTGCCACCAGTGATAGGGGACAGGGGGGGACCCAGTACTTC.